Below, 4 T cell receptor beta chains from the same sample are listed, as sequenced in a study of shared clonotypes between healthy human individuals. The protocol was immunoSEQ multiplex PCR, while the TCRdb copy is restricted to in-frame clones and leaves out a portion. The sample has 2 million to 2.5 million clones; approximately 95% are singletons. Sample: naive CD4+ T cells from PBMCs. Specified subset: CD45RA+ positively selected. The source of these receptors is a man aged 18 to 30 in good health. Some clones in this sample may be carry-over from other donors' samples.

This clone was detected only a few times. The chain carries TRBV7-9 and TRBJ1-5, with D uncertain. The CDR3 runs to 14 residues. Trimming left V 5 bases short and J 3 bases short, with 11 bases between. CDR1 SEHNR and CDR2 FQNEAQ come from the germline V gene (reference sequence). CDR3 DNA: TGTGCCAGCAGCCCGACGGATCCCAATCAGCCCCAGCATTTT. This translates into CASSPTDPNQPQHF.

The gene calls are TRBV11-2 and TRBJ1-5, with unresolved D. Germline CDR1 reads SGHAT; CDR2 reads FQNNGV. The CDR3 sequence is 13 residues long. V shed 3 bases and J shed 3 bases, with 6 bases lying between them. CDR3 sequence: CASSFRSNQPQHF. The CDR3 DNA reads TGTGCCAGCAGCTTTCGGTCCAATCAGCCCCAGCATTTT.

The J gene is TRBJ2-2, the V gene TRBV27; 8 positions match TRBD2. Germline lookup yields CDR1 MNHEY and CDR2 SMNVEV (reference sequence). Trimming cost V 0 bases and J 3 bases; bases outside gene matches: 3. The CDR3 spans 16 residues. CDR3 sequence: CASSLSRGGYTGELFF. CDR3 in DNA: TGTGCCAGCAGTTTATCCCGGGGGGGGTACACCGGGGAGCTGTTTTTT.

The chain has TRBV4-3 and TRBJ2-7; TRBD1 aligns across 7 bases. The V gene end was trimmed by 5 bases and the J gene end by 1 base; junction bases not matched to a gene: 5. This CDR3 is built from 14 residues. Germline assignment: CDR1 LGHNA and CDR2 YSLEER. CDR3 sequence (DNA): TGCGCCAGCAGCGGGACAGTGGAATCCTACGAGCAGTACTTC. Residues: CASSGTVESYEQYF.